This TCR beta chain comes out of a study of monozygotic twins with inflammatory bowel disease. General study points: Evidence failed to back one strong IBD-linked signal or clonotype. The sharing of clonotypes with others was lower in IBD patients than in healthy twins, especially with disease activity.

CDR1 DFQATT and CDR2 SNEGSKA come from the germline V gene (reference sequence). This CDR3 region has 16 residues. The unique tags termed UMIs, each holding a 6-nucleotide sample barcode, were added by means of template switching. TCRdb re-analyzed the 5' RACE reads; it lists each CDR3 protein once, without DNA. In total, the table holds approximately 380,000 distinct CDR3 sequences. With respect to this clonotype: Its antigen is not known.

The TCR originated in a human donor with ulcerative colitis or Crohn's disease, or a healthy co-twin of an affected twin (not recorded which). The rearrangement uses TRBV20-1 and TRBJ2-3. Sample: blood. This CDR3 reads CSARDRQVYSADTQYF.